Below are 9 T cell receptor beta chains sequenced from a single sample in a study of blood T cells in healthy people across ages. Primers used in a second PCR of roughly 6 to 11 cycles were a sample-barcoded 5' primer and a J-beta primer mix. TCRdb re-derived calls from the 5' RACE reads in MiXCR, one entry per CDR3 protein. Among some 850,000 distinct CDR3 sequences, about 26% were seen once, and the ten largest hold around 3%. A further study also used this sample, focusing on T cells of mothers and their children.

What was sequenced was blood. The receptors were gathered from a boy aged 5-17 years in good health.

The table lists this clonotype with a few counts. The V and J genes are TRBV20-1 and TRBJ2-7, with TRBD1 matching 10 bases. Germline values: CDR1 DFQATT, CDR2 SNEGSKA (reference sequence). This CDR3 is 15 amino acids long. The V segment lost 5 bases and the J segment 4 bases; nucleotides outside the gene matches: 11. CDR3 in DNA: TGCAGTGCTCCCTTCCTCCGGGACAGGGGTTACGAGCAGTACTTC. Translating gives CSAPFLRDRGYEQYF.

This chain links TRBV5-1 with TRBJ2-7; TRBD2 agrees at 13 bases. CDR3 length equals 15 residues. Trimming took 4 bases from V and 5 from J; bases not matched to a gene: 6. The germline V gene encodes CDR1 SGHRS and CDR2 YFSETQ. The CDR3 here is CASSGTSGGADEQYF. The CDR3 nucleotides are TGCGCCAGCAGCGGCACTAGCGGGGGGGCGGACGAGCAGTACTTC.

The chain combines TRBV12-3 or TRBV12-4 with TRBJ2-1, with 7 bases fitting TRBD1. The CDR3 loop spans 15 amino acids. V dropped 4 bases and J dropped 7; count of bases not matched to a gene: 10. CDR3 coding DNA: TGTGCCAGCAGTTCGCCGGGACAGAGAAAGAATGAGCAGTTCTTC. Its translation: CASSSPGQRKNEQFF.

V and J are TRBV4-1 and TRBJ2-1; 7 bases are shared with TRBD2. This CDR3 spans 14 amino acids. Per the germline V gene, CDR1 is MGHRA and CDR2 is YSYEKL. The trim removed 4 bases at V and 6 bases at J, leaving 6 bases unmatched. CDR3 sequence reads: CASSLWEGPNEQFF. For the CDR3, the DNA is TGCGCCAGCAGCCTCTGGGAGGGACCCAATGAGCAGTTCTTC.

The J gene is TRBJ2-5, the V gene TRBV20-1; 9 bases are shared with TRBD2. CDR1 is DFQATT and CDR2 is SNEGSKA in the germline V gene (reference sequence). The CDR3 has 14 residues. V lost 2 bases, J lost 7 bases, and 8 bases stayed unmatched. CDR3 region: CSARKLAGPGTQYF. CDR3 DNA: TGCAGTGCTAGAAAACTAGCGGGCCCAGGGACCCAGTACTTC.

The chain couples TRBV20-1 to TRBJ2-5; 12 bases align to TRBD2. TRBJ2-1 matches the DNA end more closely, so the J call is doubtful. CDR3 length equals 14 residues. CDR1 is DFQATT, CDR2 SNEGSKA, per germline (reference sequence). The CDR3 nucleotides are TGCAGTGCCCCGACTAGCGGGGGCTACAATGAGCAGTTCTTC. This sequence encodes CSAPTSGGYNEQFF.

This clonotype was detected a few times. This rearrangement joins TRBV13 to TRBJ2-7, with D perhaps TRBD1 or TRBD2 (5 bases each). There are 16 residues in the CDR3. Looked up from germline, CDR1 is PRHDT and CDR2 is FYEKMQ (reference sequence). V lost 0 bases, J lost 2 bases, and 14 bases lay in between. The CDR3 coding sequence is TGTGCCAGCAGCTTAGGGCGGGCAGGGAAAACCTACGAGCAGTACTTC. This codes for CASSLGRAGKTYEQYF.

This clonotype was recorded a few times. The junction shows a germline mismatch at one end, possibly a read error. The V call is TRBV4-1, the J call TRBJ1-6; a weak D match, TRBD1 (6 bases). The length of the CDR3 is 15 residues. Germline V lookup: CDR1 MGHRA, CDR2 YSYEKL. The CDR3 here is CASSQERGKNSPLHF. CDR3 bases: TGCGCCAGCAGCCAAGAAAGGGGGAAGAATTCGCCCCTCCACTTT.

The chain couples TRBV7-6 to TRBJ2-5; tentatively, D is TRBD2 (6 bases). The CDR3 contains 15 residues. V was clipped by 2 bases and J by 4 bases, with 14 bases between them. Per the germline V gene, CDR1 is SGHVS and CDR2 is FNYEAQ. CDR3 in amino acids: CASSLRRAGIETQYF. The DNA for the CDR3 is TGTGCCAGCAGCTTAAGACGCGCGGGGATAGAGACCCAGTACTTC.